The clone carrying this TCR beta chain was recorded a few times. Antigen unknown. The data originate from a study of beta chain features in type 1 diabetes. The study's findings and limits: Relative to healthy donors, patients appeared to have naive, central memory and Treg TCRB repertoires that were more similar.

cDNA synthesis used the whole RNA isolate, giving expressed TCRB sequences. The study sequenced naive, central memory and regulatory T cell samples to an average of about 3.8 million reads. The repertoire was sequenced with immunoSEQ multiplex PCR; TCRdb's copy has only in-frame clones and lacks some. This table holds roughly 330,000 clones, approximately 10% found once. CDR3 length: 18 amino acids. The germline V gene has CDR1 SGDLS and CDR2 YYNGEE. Trimming stripped 2 bases from V and 0 bases from J, with 15 bases between. Each sorted fraction was over 95% pure. Sequencing was done on a sample of naive CD4+ T cells from blood. This sequence originates from a woman aged 30 to 39 in good health. This rearrangement joins TRBV9 to TRBJ2-6, with D possibly being TRBD2 (6 bases). Written as DNA, the CDR3 is TGTGCCAGCAGCGTCTGGGGGGTCTTATCCTCTGGGGCCAACGTCCTGACTTTC. Translation gives CASSVWGVLSSGANVLTF.